Below, 6 T cell receptor beta chains from the same sample are listed, as sequenced in a study of OX40 agonist ivuxolimab in advanced cancers. The assay was immunoSEQ multiplex PCR, and TCRdb's table has in-frame clones only and misses some. The sample has around 50,000 clones; over 85% are singletons. Material: CD4+ or CD8+ T cells sorted from blood, obtained in a trial of the OX40 agonist ivuxolimab. The origin of the receptors is an adult with an advanced solid tumor such as melanoma, head and neck, liver or kidney cancer.

This chain joins TRBV4-1 and TRBJ2-1; weak D call: TRBD1 (5 bases). The CDR3 covers 14 residues. Trimming cost V 3 bases and J 7 bases, with 13 bases left between them. Germline V CDR1 and CDR2: MGHRA, YSYEKL. CDR3 residues: CASSQGPSSNEQFF. The CDR3 DNA is TGCGCCAGCAGCCAGGGGCCATCCTCGAATGAGCAGTTCTTC.

The rearrangement joins TRBV29-1 to TRBJ2-2; D ambiguous. Germline-derived CDR1 and CDR2 are SQVTM and ANQGSEA. The CDR3 spans 14 residues. Trimming pared 7 bases from V and 5 bases from J, leaving 17 bases between. This chain's CDR3 is CSATPSAATGELFF. In DNA form, the CDR3 reads TGCAGCGCAACTCCCTCTGCGGCTACCGGGGAGCTGTTTTTT.

This chain uses TRBV28 with TRBJ2-4; D is possibly TRBD1 (6 bases). The CDR3 sequence is 15 residues long. The germline V gene encodes CDR1 MDHEN and CDR2 SYDVKM. The ends were cut back, 7 bases at V and 6 bases at J, with 19 bases in the middle. The DNA of the CDR3 is TGTGCCAGCATTCGGTCAGGGGATGGGGGAAACATTCAGTACTTC. This sequence encodes CASIRSGDGGNIQYF.

This chain connects TRBV27 to TRBJ2-7; the D gene is possibly TRBD1 (5 bases). V was cut by 2 bases and J by 13 bases, with 15 bases left in between. The CDR3 totals 12 residues. In germline, CDR1 is MNHEY, CDR2 SMNVEV (reference sequence). This chain's CDR3 is CASSLRVTGFYF. CDR3 sequence (DNA): TGTGCCAGCAGTTTAAGAGTAACAGGCTTCTACTTC.

This clone has just one count. CDR3 in DNA: TGTGCCAGCAGTTCCGTTGGGGTGCGCGTAGATTCACCCCTCCACTTT. Protein product: CASSSVGVRVDSPLHF. The chain links TRBV28 to TRBJ1-6; D not certain. The CDR3 contains 16 residues. Trimming took off 4 bases at V and 8 bases at J, with 18 bases between the two ends. In germline, CDR1 is MDHEN, CDR2 SYDVKM.

This chain uses TRBV6-5 with TRBJ1-2, with 9 bases matching TRBD1. The CDR3 is made up of 14 amino acids. The V and J ends lost 6 bases and 3 bases, in that order; junction bases with no gene match: 5. Germline loops: CDR1 MNHEY, CDR2 SVGAGI. CDR3 in DNA: TGTGCCAGCAGGGGGACAGGGTTGTACTATGGCTACACCTTC. Amino acids: CASRGTGLYYGYTF.